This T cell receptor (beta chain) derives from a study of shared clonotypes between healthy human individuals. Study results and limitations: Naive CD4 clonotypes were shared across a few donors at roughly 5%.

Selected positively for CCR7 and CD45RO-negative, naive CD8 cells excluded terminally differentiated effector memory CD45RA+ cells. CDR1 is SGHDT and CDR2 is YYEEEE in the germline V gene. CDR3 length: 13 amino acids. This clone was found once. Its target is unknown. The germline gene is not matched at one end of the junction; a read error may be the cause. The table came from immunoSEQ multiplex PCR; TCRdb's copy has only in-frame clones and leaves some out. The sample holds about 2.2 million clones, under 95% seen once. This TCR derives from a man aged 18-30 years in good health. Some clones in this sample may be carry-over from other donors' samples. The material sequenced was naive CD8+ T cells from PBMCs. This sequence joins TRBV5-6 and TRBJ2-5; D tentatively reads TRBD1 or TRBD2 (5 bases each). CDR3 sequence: CASSSGAAVLSHF. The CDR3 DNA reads TGTGCCAGCAGCTCCGGGGCAGCGGTCCTTAGCCACTTC.